This TCR beta chain was recorded in a study of cytomegalovirus exposure and HLA in healthy donors. In the case of this clone: What it recognizes is unknown.

The CDR3 has 13 amino acids. The germline gives CDR1 SGHTA, CDR2 FQGNSA. Trimming removed 6 bases from V and 2 bases from J; junction bases left unmatched: 3. Libraries were prepared by immunoSEQ multiplex PCR; TCRdb keeps only in-frame clonotypes and omits some of them. Among about 160,000 clones listed, 65% to 90% were seen once. Findings and limits, study-wide: Subsequent analysis of the approximately 120 validation repertoires found a tendency for first-cohort TCR clusters to co-occur. Cytomegalovirus status was reportedly diagnosed by the classifier with high sensitivity and specificity.

The donors were members of the approximately 120-subject validation cohort (separate from the roughly 670-subject first cohort). The chain is built from TRBV7-2 and TRBJ2-5, with 7 bases that match TRBD1. This receptor was obtained from a woman aged 18-29 years in good health and CMV-seronegative. Sequencing used PBMCs. The chain's CDR3 is CASSSDRQETQYF. Written as DNA, the CDR3 is TGTGCCAGCAGTTCGGACAGGCAAGAGACCCAGTACTTC.